Included here is one TCR beta chain sequence, with context. Its specificity is unknown. Other DNA sequences within the sample encode an identical CDR3. The sample belongs to a study of T cell responses to AZD1222 COVID-19 vaccine. The table came from immunoSEQ multiplex PCR; TCRdb's copy has only in-frame clones and leaves some out. The sample includes about 190,000 clones, around 94% of them seen just once. The study's findings and limits: White British donors predominated, females outnumbered males, and clonal diversity was possibly underestimated.

This TCR came from an adult in good health. The sample was peripheral blood, taken on day 0 of AZD1222 vaccination.

CDR3 sequence reads: CASSLGQGANQPQHF. The CDR3 nucleotides are TGCGCCAGCAGCTTGGGCCAGGGGGCAAATCAGCCCCAGCATTTT. The chain uses TRBV5-1 and TRBJ1-5; TRBD1 agrees at 8 bases. The CDR3 spans 15 residues. From germline, CDR1 is SGHRS and CDR2 YFSETQ. The V and J ends lost 0 bases and 4 bases, in that order; junction bases with no gene match: 3.